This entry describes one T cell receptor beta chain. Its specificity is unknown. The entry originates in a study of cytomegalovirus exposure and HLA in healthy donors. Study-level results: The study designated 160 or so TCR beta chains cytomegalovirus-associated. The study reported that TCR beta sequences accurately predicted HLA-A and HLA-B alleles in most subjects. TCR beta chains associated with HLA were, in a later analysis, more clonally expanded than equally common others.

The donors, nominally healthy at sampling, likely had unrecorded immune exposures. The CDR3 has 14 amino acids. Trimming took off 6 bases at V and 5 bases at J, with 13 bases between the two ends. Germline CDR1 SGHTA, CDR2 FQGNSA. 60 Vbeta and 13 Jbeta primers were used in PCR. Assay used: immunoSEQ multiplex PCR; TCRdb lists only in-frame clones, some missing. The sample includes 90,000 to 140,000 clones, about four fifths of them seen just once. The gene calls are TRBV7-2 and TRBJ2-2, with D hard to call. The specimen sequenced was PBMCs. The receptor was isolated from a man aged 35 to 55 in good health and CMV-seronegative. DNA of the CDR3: TGTGCCAGCAGTCTACAAGTCGGGACCGGGGAGCTGTTTTTT. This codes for CASSLQVGTGELFF.